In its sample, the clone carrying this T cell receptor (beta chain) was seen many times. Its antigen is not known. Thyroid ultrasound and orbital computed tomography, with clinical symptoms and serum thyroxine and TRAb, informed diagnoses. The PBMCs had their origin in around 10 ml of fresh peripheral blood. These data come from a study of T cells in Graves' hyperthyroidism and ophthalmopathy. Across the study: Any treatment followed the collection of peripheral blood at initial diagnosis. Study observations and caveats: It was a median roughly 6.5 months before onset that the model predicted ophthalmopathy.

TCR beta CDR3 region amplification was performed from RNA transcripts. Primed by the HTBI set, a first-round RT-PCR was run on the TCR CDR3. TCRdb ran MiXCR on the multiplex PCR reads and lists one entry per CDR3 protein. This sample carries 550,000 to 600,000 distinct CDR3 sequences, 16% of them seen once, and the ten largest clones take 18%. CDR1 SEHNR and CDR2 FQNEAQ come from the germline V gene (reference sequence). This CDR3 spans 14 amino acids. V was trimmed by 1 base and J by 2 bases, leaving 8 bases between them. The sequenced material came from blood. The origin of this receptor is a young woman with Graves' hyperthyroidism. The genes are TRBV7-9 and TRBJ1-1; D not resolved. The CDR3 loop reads CASSLDGYNTEAFF. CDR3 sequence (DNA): TGTGCCAGCAGCTTAGATGGATATAACACTGAAGCTTTCTTT. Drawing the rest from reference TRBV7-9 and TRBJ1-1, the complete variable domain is DTGVSQNPRHKITKRGQNVTFRCDPISEHNRLYWYRQTLGQGPEFLTYFQNEAQLEKSRLLSDRFSAERPKGSFSTLEIQRTEQGDSAMYLCASSLDGYNTEAFFGQGTRLTVV.